Here is one TCR beta chain with its context. This sample stems from a study of control samples from healthy donors and cancer patients. The CDR3 totals 16 residues. The V gene's germline CDR1 is SGHAT and CDR2 FQNNGV. Trimming took off 4 bases at V and 0 bases at J, with 14 bases between the two ends. Sequencing used immunoSEQ multiplex PCR; TCRdb keeps in-frame clones, though not all of them. The sample lists about 150,000 clones, roughly 93% seen once, with more than 2% in the top ten. The J gene is TRBJ2-3, the V gene TRBV11-2; tentative D call: TRBD2 (6 bases). This clonotype was sampled from a man aged 50 to 59 in good health. Sequenced material: blood. CDR3 protein: CASSSHLAASTDTQYF. In nucleotides, the CDR3 is TGTGCCAGCAGCTCGCACTTAGCGGCTAGCACAGATACGCAGTATTTT.